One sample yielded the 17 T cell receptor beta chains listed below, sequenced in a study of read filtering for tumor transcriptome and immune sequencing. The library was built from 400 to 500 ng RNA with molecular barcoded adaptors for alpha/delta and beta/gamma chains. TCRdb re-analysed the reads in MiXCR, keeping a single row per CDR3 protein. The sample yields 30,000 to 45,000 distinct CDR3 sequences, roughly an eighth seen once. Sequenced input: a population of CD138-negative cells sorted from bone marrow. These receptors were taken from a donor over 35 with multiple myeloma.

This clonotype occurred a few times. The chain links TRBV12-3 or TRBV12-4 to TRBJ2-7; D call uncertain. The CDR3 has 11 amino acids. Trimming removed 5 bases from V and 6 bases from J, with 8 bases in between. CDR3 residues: CASSTTGEQYF. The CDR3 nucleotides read TGTGCCAGCAGTACTACTGGCGAGCAGTACTTC.

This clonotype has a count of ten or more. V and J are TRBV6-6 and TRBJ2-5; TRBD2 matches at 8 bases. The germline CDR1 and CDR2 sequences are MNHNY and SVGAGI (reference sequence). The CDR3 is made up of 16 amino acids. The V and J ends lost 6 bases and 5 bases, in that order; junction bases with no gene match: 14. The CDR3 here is CASSPAGGPKTETQYF. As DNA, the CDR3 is TGTGCCAGCAGCCCCGCGGGAGGCCCCAAGACTGAGACCCAGTACTTC.

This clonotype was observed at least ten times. For the CDR3, the DNA is TGCAGTGCTAGTCGCGGACTAGCGGTACAAGAGACCCAGTACTTC. Amino acids: CSASRGLAVQETQYF. The chain is built from TRBV20-1 and TRBJ2-5; 10 bases fit TRBD2. The germline gives CDR1 DFQATT, CDR2 SNEGSKA (reference sequence). The ends lost 3 bases at V and 2 bases at J; junction bases unmatched: 6. The CDR3 extends over 15 amino acids.

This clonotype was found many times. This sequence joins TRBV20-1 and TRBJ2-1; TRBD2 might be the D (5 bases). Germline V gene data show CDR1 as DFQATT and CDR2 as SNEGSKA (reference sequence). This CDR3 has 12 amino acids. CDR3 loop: CGGSVPGDEQFF. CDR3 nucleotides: TGCGGTGGTAGCGTCCCAGGCGATGAGCAGTTCTTC.

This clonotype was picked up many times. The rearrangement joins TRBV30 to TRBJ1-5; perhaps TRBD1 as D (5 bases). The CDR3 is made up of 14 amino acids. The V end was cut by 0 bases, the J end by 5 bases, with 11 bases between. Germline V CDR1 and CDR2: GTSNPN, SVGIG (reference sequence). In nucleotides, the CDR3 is TGTGCCTGGAGTGTTTCCAGGGTGGATCAGCCCCAGCATTTT. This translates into CAWSVSRVDQPQHF.

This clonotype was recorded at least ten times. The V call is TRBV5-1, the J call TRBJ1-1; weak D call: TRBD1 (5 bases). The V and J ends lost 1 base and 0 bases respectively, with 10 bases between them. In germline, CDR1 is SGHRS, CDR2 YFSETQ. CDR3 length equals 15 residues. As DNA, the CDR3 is TGCGCCAGCAGCTTGACCGACAGACTGAACACTGAAGCTTTCTTT. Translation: CASSLTDRLNTEAFF. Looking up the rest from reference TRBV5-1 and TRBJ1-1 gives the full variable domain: KAGVTQTPRYLIKTRGQQVTLSCSPISGHRSVSWYQQTPGQGLQFLFEYFSETQRNKGNFPGRFSGRQFSNSRSEMNVSTLELGDSALYLCASSLTDRLNTEAFFGQGTRLTVV.

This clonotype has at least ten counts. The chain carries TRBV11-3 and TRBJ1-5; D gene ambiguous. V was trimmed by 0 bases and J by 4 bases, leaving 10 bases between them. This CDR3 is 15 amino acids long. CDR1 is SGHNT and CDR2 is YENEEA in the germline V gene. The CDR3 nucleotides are TGTGCCAGCAGCTTAGATAGCAGCGGTAATCAGCCCCAGCATTTT. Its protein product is CASSLDSSGNQPQHF.

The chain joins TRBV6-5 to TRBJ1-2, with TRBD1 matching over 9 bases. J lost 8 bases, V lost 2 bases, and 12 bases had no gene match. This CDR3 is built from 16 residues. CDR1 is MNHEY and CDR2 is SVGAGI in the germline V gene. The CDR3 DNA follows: TGTGCCAGCAGTTACGGGACAGGGAGGCTCTCTGGAGGCTACACCTTC. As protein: CASSYGTGRLSGGYTF.

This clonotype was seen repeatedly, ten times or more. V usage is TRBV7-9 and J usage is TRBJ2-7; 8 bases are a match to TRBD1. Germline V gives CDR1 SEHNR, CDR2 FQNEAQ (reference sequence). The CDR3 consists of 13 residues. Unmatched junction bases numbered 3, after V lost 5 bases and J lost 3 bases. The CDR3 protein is CASSLGTGYEQYF. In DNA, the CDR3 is TGTGCCAGCAGCCTAGGGACAGGCTACGAGCAGTACTTC.

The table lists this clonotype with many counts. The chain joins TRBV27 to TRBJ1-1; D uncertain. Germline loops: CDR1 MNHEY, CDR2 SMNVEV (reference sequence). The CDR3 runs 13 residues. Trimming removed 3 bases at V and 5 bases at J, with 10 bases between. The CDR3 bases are TGTGCCAGCAGTTTTAAGTCGAGAACTGAAGCTTTCTTT. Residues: CASSFKSRTEAFF.

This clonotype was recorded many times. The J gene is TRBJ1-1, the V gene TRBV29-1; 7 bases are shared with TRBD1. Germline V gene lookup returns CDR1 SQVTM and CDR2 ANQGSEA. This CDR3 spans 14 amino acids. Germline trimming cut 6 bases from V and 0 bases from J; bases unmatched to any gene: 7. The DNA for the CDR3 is TGCAGCGTCCGACAGGGAACCATGAACACTGAAGCTTTCTTT. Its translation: CSVRQGTMNTEAFF. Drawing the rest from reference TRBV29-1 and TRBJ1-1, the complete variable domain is SAVISQKPSRDICQRGTSLTIQCQVDSQVTMMFWYRQQPGQSLTLIATANQGSEATYESGFVIDKFPISRPNLTFSTLTVSNMSPEDSSIYLCSVRQGTMNTEAFFGQGTRLTVV.

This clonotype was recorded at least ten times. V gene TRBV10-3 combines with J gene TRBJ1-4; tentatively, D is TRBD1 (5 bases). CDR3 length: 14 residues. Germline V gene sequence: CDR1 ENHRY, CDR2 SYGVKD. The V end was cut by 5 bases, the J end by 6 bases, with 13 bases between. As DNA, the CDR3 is TGTGCCATCAGTCCGGGGGTTCGGGATGAAAAACTGTTTTTT. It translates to CAISPGVRDEKLFF.

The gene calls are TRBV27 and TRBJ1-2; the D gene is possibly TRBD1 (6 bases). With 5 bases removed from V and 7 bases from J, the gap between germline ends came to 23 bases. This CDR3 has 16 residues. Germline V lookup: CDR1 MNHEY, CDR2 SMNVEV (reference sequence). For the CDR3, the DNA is TGTGCCAGCAGTCCCGCCGCTAATACAGGGACTGGTGGCTACACCTTC. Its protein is CASSPAANTGTGGYTF.

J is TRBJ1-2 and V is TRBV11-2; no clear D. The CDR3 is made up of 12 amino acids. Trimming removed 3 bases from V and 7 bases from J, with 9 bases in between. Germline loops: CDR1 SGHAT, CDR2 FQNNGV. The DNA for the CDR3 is TGTGCCAGCAGCTTGGAAGTCGGTGGCTACACCTTC. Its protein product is CASSLEVGGYTF.

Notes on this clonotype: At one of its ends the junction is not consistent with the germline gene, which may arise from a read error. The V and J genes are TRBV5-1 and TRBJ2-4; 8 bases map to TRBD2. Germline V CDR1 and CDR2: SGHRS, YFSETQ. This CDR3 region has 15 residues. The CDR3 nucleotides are TGCGCCAGCAGCGAACCGGGACTAGTCAAAAACATCCAGTACTTC. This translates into CASSEPGLVKNIQYF.

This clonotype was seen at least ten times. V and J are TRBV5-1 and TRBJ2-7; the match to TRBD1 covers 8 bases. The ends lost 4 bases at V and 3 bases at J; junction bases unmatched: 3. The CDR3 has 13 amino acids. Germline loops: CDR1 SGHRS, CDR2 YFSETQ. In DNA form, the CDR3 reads TGCGCCAGCAGCGAACAGGGGGACTACGAGCAGTACTTC. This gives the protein CASSEQGDYEQYF.

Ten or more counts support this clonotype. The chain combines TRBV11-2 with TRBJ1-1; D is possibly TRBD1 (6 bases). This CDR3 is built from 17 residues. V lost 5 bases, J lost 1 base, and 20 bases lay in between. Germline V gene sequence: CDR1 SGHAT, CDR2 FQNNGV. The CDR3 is CASSHSAGTRRNTEAFF. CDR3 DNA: TGTGCCAGCAGCCATTCGGCCGGGACACGGAGGAACACTGAAGCTTTCTTT.